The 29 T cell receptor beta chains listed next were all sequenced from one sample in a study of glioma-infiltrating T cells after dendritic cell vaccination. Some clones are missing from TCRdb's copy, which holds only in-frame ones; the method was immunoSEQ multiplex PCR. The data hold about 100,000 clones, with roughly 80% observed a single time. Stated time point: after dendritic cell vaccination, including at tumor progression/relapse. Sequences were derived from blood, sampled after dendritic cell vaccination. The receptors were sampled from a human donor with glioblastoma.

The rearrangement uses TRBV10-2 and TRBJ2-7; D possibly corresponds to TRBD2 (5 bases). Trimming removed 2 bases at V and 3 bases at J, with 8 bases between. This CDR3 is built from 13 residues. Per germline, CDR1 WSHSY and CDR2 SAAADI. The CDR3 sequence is CASSEPGFYEQYF. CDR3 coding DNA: TGCGCCAGCAGTGAGCCGGGGTTCTACGAGCAGTACTTC.

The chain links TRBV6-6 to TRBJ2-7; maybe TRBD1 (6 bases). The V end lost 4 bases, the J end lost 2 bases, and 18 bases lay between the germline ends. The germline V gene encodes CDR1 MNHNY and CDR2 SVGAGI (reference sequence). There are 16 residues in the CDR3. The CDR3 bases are TGTGCCAGCAGTTCGGGGCCCACAGGGCCGACCTACGAGCAGTACTTC. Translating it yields CASSSGPTGPTYEQYF.

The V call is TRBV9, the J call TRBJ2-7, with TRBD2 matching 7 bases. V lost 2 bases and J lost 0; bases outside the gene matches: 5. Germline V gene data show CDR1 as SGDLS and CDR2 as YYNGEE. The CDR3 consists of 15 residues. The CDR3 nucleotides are TGTGCCAGCAGCGTCGGGGACTACTCCTCCTACGAGCAGTACTTC. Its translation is CASSVGDYSSYEQYF.

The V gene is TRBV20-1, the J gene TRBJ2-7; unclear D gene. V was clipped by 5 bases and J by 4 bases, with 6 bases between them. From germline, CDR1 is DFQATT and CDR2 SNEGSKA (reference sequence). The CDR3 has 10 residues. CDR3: CSAAEYEQYF. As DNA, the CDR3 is TGCAGTGCTGCTGAGTACGAGCAGTACTTC.

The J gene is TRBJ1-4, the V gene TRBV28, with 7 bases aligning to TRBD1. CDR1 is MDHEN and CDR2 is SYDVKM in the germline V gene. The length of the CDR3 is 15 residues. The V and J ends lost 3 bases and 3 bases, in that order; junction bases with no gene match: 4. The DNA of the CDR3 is TGTGCCAGCAGTTTTACGGACAGGCCTAATGAAAAACTGTTTTTT. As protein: CASSFTDRPNEKLFF.

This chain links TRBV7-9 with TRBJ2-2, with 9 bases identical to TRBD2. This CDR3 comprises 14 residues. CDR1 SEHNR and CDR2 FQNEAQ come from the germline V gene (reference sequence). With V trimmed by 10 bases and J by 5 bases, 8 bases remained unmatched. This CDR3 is CATISGGQTGELFF. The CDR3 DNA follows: TGTGCCACCATAAGCGGGGGGCAGACCGGGGAGCTGTTTTTT. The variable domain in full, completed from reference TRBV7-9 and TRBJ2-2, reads DTGVSQNPRHKITKRGQNVTFRCDPISEHNRLYWYRQTLGQGPEFLTYFQNEAQLEKSRLLSDRFSAERPKGSFSTLEIQRTEQGDSAMYLCATISGGQTGELFFGEGSRLTVL.

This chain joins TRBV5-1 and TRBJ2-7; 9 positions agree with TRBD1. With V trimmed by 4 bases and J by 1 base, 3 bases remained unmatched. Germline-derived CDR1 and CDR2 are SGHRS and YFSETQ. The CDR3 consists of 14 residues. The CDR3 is CASSVTGGSYEQYF. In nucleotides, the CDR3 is TGCGCCAGCAGCGTGACAGGGGGATCCTACGAGCAGTACTTC.

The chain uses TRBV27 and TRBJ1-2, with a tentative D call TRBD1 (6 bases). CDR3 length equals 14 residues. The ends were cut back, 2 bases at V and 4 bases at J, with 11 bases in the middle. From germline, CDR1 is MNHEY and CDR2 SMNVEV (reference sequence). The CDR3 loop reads CASSLQGRGYGYTF. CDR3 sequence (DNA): TGTGCCAGCAGTTTACAGGGGAGGGGCTATGGCTACACCTTC.

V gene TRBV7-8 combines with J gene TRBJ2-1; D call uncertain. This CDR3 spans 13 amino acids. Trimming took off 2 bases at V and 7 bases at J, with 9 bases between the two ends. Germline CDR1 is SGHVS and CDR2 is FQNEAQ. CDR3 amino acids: CASSLKIRNEQFF. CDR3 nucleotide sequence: TGTGCCAGCAGCTTAAAAATTCGGAATGAGCAGTTCTTC.

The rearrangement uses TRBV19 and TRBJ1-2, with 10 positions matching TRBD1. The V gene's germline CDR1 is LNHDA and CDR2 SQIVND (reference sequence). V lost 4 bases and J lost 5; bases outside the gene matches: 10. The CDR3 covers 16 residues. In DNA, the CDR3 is TGTGCCAGTAGTACCTTACCCGGACAGGGGGGTTATGGCTACACCTTC. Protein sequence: CASSTLPGQGGYGYTF.

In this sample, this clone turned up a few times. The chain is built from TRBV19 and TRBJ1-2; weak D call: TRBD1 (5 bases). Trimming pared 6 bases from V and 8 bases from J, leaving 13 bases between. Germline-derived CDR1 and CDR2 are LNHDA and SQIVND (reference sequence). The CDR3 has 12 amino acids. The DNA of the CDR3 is TGTGCCAGTAGCGGGGGTTCATGGGGCTACACCTTC. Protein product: CASSGGSWGYTF.

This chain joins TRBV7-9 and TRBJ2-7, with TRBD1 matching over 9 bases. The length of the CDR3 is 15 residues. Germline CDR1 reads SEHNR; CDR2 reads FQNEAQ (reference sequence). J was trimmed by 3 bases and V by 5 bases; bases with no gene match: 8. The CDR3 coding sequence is TGTGCCAGCAGCCTAACCGGGACAGGGTTCTACGAGCAGTACTTC. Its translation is CASSLTGTGFYEQYF.

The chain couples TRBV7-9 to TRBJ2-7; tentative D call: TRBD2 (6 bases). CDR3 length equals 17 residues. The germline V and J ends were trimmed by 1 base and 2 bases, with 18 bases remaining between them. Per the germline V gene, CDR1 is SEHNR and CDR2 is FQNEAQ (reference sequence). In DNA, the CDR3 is TGTGCCAGCAGCTTAGTATCAAACTGGCGGGGAACCTACGAGCAGTACTTC. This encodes CASSLVSNWRGTYEQYF.

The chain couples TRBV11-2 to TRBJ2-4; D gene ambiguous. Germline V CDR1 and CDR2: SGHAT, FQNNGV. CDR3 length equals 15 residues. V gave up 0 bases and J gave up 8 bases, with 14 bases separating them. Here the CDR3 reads CASSLDGNLVDIQYF. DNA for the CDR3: TGTGCCAGCAGCTTAGATGGCAACCTAGTGGACATTCAGTACTTC.

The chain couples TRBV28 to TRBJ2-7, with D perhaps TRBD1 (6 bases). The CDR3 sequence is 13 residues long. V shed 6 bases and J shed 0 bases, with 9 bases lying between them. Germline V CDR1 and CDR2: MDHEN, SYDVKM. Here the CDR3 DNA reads TGTGCCAGCAGCTCAGGGGTCTCCTACGAGCAGTACTTC. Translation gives CASSSGVSYEQYF.

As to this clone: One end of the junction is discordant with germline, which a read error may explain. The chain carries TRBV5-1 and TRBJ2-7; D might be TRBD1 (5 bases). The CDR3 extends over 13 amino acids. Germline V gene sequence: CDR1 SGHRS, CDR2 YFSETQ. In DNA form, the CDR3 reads TGCGCCAGCAACTTGGCAGGGTCCTACGAGCAGTACTTC. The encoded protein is CASNLAGSYEQYF.

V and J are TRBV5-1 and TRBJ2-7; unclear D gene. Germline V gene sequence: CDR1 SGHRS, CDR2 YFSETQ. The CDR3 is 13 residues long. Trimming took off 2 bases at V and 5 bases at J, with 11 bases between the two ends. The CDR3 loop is CASSFGLADEQYF. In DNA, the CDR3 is TGCGCCAGCAGCTTCGGTTTGGCGGACGAGCAGTACTTC.

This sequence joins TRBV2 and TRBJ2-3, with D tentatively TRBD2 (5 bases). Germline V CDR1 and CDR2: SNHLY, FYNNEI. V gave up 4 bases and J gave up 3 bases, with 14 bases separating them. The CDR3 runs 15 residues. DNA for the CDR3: TGTGCCAGCAGTGGGGGAAGAGGGCGGACAGATACGCAGTATTTT. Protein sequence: CASSGGRGRTDTQYF.

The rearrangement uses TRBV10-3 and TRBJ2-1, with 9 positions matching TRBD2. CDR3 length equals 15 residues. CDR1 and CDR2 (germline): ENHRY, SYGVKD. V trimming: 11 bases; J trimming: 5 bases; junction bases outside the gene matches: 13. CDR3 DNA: TGTGCCGTAAAAGGGGCTAGCGGGACTAACAATGAGCAGTTCTTC. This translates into CAVKGASGTNNEQFF.

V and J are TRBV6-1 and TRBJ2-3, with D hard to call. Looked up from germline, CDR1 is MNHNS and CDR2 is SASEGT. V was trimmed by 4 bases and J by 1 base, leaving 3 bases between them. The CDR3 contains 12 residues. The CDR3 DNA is TGTGCCAGCAGTGCTGGCACAGATACGCAGTATTTT. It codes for CASSAGTDTQYF.

This CDR3 is CASSDPDRVYGYTF. CDR3 coding DNA: TGCGCCAGCAGTGATCCTGACAGAGTATATGGCTACACCTTC. The V call is TRBV10-2, the J call TRBJ1-2; TRBD1 is a possible D gene (5 bases). The CDR3 spans 14 residues. Germline V lookup: CDR1 WSHSY, CDR2 SAAADI. Trimming cost V 3 bases and J 5 bases, with 13 bases left between them.

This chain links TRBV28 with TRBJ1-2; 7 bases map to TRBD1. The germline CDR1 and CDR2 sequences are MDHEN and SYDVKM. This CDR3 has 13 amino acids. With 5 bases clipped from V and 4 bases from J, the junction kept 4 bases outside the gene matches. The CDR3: CASSQRDSYGYTF. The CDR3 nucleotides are TGTGCCAGCAGTCAACGGGACAGCTATGGCTACACCTTC.

CDR3 amino acids: CASSLEYQETQYF. The CDR3 region has the DNA TGTGCCAGCAGCTTGGAGTACCAAGAGACCCAGTACTTC. V and J are TRBV7-3 and TRBJ2-5; D remains ambiguous. With 3 bases removed from V and 0 bases from J, the gap between germline ends came to 5 bases. Germline V gives CDR1 SGHTA, CDR2 FQGTGA. CDR3 length equals 13 residues.

CDR3 protein: CASSTWTSGLATGELFF. CDR3 nucleotide sequence: TGTGCCAGCAGCACCTGGACTAGCGGGCTGGCCACCGGGGAGCTGTTTTTT. The chain combines TRBV7-3 with TRBJ2-2, with 11 nucleotides matching TRBD2. From germline, CDR1 is SGHTA and CDR2 FQGTGA. After removal of 5 bases from V and 4 bases from J, the junction contained 9 bases not matched to a gene. There are 17 residues in the CDR3. Full variable domain (missing parts from reference TRBV7-3 and TRBJ2-2): GAGVSQTPSNKVTEKGKYVELRCDPISGHTALYWYRQSLGQGPEFLIYFQGTGAADDSGLPNDRFFAVRPEGSVSTLKIQRTERGDSAVYLCASSTWTSGLATGELFFGEGSRLTVL.

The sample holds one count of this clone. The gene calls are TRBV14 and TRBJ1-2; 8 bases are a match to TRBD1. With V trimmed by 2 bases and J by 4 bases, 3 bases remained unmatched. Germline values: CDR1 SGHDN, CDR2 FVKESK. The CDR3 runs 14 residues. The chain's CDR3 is CASSQQGAFYGYTF. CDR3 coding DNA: TGTGCCAGCAGCCAACAGGGGGCTTTCTATGGCTACACCTTC.

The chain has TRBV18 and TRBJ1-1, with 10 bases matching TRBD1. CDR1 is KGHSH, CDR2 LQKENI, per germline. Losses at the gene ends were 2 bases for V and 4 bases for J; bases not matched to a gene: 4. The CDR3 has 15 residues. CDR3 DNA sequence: TGTGCCAGCTCACCAGACAGGGGGCTGGGCACTGAAGCTTTCTTT. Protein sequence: CASSPDRGLGTEAFF. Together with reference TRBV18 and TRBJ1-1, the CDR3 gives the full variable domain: NAGVMQNPRHLVRRRGQEARLRCSPMKGHSHVYWYRQLPEEGLKFMVYLQKENIIDESGMPKERFSAEFPKEGPSILRIQQVVRGDSAAYFCASSPDRGLGTEAFFGQGTRLTVV.

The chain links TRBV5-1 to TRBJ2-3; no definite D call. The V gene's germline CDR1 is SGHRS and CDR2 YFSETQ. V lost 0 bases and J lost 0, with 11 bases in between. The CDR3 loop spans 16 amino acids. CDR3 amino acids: CASSLGATSSTDTQYF. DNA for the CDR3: TGCGCCAGCAGCTTGGGAGCCACCTCCAGCACAGATACGCAGTATTTT.

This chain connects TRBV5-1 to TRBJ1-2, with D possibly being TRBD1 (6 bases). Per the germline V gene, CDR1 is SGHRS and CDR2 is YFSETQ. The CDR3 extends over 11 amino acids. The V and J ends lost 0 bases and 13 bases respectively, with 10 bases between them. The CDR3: CASSLGQGSTF. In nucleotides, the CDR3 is TGCGCCAGCAGCTTGGGCCAGGGGAGCACCTTC.

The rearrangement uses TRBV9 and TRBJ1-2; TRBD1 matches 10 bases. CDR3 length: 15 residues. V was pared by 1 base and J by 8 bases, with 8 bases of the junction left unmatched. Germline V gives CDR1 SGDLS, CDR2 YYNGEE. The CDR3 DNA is TGTGCCAGCAGCGTATTTGGGACAGGGGATATCGGCTACACCTTC. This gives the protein CASSVFGTGDIGYTF.